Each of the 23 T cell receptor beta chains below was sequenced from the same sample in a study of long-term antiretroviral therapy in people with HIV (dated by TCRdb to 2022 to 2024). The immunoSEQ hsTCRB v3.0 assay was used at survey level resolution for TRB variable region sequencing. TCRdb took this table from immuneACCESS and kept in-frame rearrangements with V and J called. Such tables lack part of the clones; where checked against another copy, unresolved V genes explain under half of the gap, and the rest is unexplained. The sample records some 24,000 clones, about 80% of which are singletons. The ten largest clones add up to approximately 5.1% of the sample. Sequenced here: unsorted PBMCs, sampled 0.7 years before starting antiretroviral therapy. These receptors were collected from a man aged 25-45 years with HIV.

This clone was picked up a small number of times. In DNA form, the CDR3 reads TGTGCCTGGAGGGTGGGGGCGTACGAGCAGTACTTC. It specifies CAWRVGAYEQYF. The chain has TRBV30 and TRBJ2-7, with D perhaps TRBD1 (6 bases). Germline lookup yields CDR1 GTSNPN and CDR2 SVGIG (reference sequence). The CDR3 contains 12 residues. V shed 3 bases and J shed 4 bases, with 10 bases lying between them.

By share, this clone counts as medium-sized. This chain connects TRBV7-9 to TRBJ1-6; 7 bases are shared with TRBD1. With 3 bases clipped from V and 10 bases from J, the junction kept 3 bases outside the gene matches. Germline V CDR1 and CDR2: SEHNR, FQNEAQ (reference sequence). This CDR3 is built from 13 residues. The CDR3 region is CASSFTQGSPLHF. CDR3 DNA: TGTGCCAGCAGCTTCACACAGGGGTCACCCCTCCACTTT.

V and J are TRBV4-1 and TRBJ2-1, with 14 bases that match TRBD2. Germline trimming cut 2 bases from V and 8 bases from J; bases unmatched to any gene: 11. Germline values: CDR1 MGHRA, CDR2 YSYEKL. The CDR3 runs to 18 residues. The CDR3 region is CASSQLLGLAGEGDEQFF. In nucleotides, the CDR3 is TGCGCCAGCAGCCAACTATTGGGACTAGCGGGAGAGGGCGATGAGCAGTTCTTC.

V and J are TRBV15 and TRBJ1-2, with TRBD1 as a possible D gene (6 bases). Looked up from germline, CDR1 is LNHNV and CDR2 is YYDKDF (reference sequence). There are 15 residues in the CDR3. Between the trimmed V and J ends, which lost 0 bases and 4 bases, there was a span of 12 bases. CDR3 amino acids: CATSRDPAGVYGYTF. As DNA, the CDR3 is TGTGCCACCAGCAGAGATCCAGCAGGGGTCTATGGCTACACCTTC.

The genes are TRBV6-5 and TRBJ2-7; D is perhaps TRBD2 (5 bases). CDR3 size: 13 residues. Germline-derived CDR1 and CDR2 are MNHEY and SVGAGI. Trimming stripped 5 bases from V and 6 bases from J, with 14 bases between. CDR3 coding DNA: TGTGCCAGCAGTCGTCGAATCGCGGGCGAGCAGTACTTC. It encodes CASSRRIAGEQYF.

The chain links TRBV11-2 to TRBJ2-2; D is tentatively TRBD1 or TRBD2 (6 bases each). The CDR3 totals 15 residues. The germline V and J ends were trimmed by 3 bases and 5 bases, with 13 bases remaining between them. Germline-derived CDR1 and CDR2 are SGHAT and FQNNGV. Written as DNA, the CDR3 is TGTGCCAGCAGCTTTTCGGGGGCAGGAACCGGGGAGCTGTTTTTT. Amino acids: CASSFSGAGTGELFF.

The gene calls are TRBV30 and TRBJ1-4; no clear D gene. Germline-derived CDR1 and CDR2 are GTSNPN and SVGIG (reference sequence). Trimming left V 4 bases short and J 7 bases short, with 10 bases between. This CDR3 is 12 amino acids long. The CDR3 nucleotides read TGTGCCTGGAACCAAGGCCCTGAAAAACTGTTTTTT. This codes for CAWNQGPEKLFF.

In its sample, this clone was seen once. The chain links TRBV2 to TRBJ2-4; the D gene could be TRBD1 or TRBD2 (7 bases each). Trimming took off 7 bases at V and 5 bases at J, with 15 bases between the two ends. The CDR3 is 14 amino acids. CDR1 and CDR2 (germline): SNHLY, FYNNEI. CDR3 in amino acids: CASMGGTAQNIQYF. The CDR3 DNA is TGTGCCAGCATGGGGGGGACAGCTCAAAACATTCAGTACTTC. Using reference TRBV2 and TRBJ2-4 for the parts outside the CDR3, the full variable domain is EPEVTQTPSHQVTQMGQEVILRCVPISNHLYFYWYRQILGQKVEFLVSFYNNEISEKSEIFDDQFSVERPDGSNFTLKIRSTKLEDSAMYFCASMGGTAQNIQYFGAGTRLSVL.

The CDR3 is CASSLGWDEQYF. The CDR3 nucleotides read TGTGCCAGCAGCTTAGGTTGGGACGAGCAGTACTTC. The chain recombines TRBV11-2 with TRBJ2-7; D unclear. Germline V gene lookup returns CDR1 SGHAT and CDR2 FQNNGV. V was trimmed by 1 base and J by 5 bases, leaving 6 bases between them. This CDR3 has 12 residues. The complete variable domain, with remaining parts taken from reference TRBV11-2 and TRBJ2-7, reads EAGVAQSPRYKIIEKRQSVAFWCNPISGHATLYWYQQILGQGPKLLIQFQNNGVVDDSQLPKDRFSAERLKGVDSTLKIQPAKLEDSAVYLCASSLGWDEQYFGPGTRLTVT.

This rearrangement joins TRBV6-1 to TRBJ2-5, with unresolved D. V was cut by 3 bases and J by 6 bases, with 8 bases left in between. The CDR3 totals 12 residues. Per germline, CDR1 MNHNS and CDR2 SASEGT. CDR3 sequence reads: CASSDTRKTQYF. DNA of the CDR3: TGTGCCAGCAGTGACACCCGGAAGACCCAGTACTTC.

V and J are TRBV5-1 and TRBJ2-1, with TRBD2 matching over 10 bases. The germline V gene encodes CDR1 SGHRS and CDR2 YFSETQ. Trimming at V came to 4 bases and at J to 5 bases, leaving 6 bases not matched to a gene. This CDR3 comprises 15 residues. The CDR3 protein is CASSGGTSDNNEQFF. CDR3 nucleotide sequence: TGCGCCAGCAGCGGAGGGACTAGCGATAACAATGAGCAGTTCTTC. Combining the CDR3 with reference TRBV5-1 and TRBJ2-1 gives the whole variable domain KAGVTQTPRYLIKTRGQQVTLSCSPISGHRSVSWYQQTPGQGLQFLFEYFSETQRNKGNFPGRFSGRQFSNSRSEMNVSTLELGDSALYLCASSGGTSDNNEQFFGPGTRLTVL.

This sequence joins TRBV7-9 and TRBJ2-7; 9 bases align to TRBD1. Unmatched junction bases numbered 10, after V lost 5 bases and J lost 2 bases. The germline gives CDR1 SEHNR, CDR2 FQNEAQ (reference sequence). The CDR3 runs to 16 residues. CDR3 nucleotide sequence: TGTGCCAGCAGCGGACTGAGGGACAGGGTCCCCTACGAGCAGTACTTC. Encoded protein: CASSGLRDRVPYEQYF.

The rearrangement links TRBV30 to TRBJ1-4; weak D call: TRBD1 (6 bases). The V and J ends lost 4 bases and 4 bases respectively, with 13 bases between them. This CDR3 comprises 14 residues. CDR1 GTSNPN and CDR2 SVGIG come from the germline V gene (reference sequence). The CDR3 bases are TGTGCCTGGACAGGGGAGTTGCATAATGAAAAACTGTTTTTT. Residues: CAWTGELHNEKLFF. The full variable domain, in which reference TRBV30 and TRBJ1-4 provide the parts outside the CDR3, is SQTIHQWPATLVQPVGSPLSLECTVEGTSNPNLYWYRQAAGRGLQLLFYSVGIGQISSEVPQNLSASRPQDRQFILSSKKLLLSDSGFYLCAWTGELHNEKLFFGSGTQLSVL.

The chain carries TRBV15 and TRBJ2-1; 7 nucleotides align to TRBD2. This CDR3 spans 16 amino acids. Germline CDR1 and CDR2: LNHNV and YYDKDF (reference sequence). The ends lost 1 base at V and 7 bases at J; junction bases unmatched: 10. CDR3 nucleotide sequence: TGTGCCACCAGCAGAGGGGGCGGCGGGAGCTTAAATGAGCAGTTCTTC. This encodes CATSRGGGGSLNEQFF.

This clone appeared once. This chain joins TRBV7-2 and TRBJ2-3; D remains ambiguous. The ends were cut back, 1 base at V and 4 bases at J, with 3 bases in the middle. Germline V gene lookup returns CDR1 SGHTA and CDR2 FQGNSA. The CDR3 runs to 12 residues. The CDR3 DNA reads TGTGCCAGCAGCTTAGAGTCAGATACGCAGTATTTT. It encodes CASSLESDTQYF.

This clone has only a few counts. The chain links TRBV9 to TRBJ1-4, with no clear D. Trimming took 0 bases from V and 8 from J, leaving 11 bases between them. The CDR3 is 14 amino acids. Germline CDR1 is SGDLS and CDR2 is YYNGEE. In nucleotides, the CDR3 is TGTGCCAGCAGCGTAGTGGGGAGTTGGGAAAAACTGTTTTTT. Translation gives CASSVVGSWEKLFF.

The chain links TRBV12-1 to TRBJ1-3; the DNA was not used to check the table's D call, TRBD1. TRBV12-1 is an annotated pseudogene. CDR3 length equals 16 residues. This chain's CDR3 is CASSPSRNVSGNTIYF. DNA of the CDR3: TGTGCCAGCAGCCCCTCCAGGAACGTCTCTGGAAACACCATATATTTT.

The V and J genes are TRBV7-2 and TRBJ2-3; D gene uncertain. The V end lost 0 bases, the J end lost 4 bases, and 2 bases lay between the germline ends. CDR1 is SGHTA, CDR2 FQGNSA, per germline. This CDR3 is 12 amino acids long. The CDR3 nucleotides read TGTGCCAGCAGCTTAGCGTCAGATACGCAGTATTTT. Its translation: CASSLASDTQYF.

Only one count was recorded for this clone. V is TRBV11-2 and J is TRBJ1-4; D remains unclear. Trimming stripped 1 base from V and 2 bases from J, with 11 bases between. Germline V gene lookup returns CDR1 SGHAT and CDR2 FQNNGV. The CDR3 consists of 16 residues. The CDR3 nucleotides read TGTGCCAGCAGCTTAGTAGGGTCTGGGACTAATGAAAAACTGTTTTTT. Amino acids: CASSLVGSGTNEKLFF.

The CDR3 here is CASSLSTGGISGETQYF. CDR3 nucleotides: TGTGCCAGCAGTCTTAGTACAGGGGGCATCTCAGGCGAGACCCAGTACTTC. The chain couples TRBV5-5 to TRBJ2-5, with 9 nucleotides matching TRBD1. There are 17 residues in the CDR3. Germline V CDR1 and CDR2: SGHKS, YYEKEE (reference sequence). V was clipped by 5 bases and J by 5 bases; unmatched bases: 16.

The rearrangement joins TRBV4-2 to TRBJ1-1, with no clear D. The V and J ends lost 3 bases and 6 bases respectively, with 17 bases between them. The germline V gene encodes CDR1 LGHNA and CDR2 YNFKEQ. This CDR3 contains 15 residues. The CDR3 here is CASSHPAEGLAEAFF. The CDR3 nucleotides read TGTGCCAGCAGCCACCCCGCGGAGGGTTTAGCTGAAGCTTTCTTT.

The CDR3 sequence: CASSHPGTSVANEQFF. As DNA, the CDR3 is TGCGCCAGCAGCCACCCCGGGACTAGCGTAGCCAATGAGCAGTTCTTC. This chain joins TRBV4-1 and TRBJ2-1, with 10 bases fitting TRBD2. The CDR3 runs 16 residues. Per germline, CDR1 MGHRA and CDR2 YSYEKL. V gave up 3 bases and J gave up 6 bases; unmatched junction bases: 8.

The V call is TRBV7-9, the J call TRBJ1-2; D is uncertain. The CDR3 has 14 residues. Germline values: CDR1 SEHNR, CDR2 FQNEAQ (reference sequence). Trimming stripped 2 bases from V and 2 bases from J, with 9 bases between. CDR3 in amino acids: CASSLSHGNYGYTF. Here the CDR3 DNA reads TGTGCCAGCAGCTTATCTCACGGAAACTATGGCTACACCTTC.